The 7 T cell receptor beta chains presented below share a single source sample, sequenced in a study of blood T cell repertoires in COVID-19. Here immunoSEQ multiplex PCR was the method, and the copy in TCRdb shows in-frame clones only, minus some. In the table there are about 280,000 clones, roughly four fifths of which are singletons. Sequenced: peripheral blood. The receptors were sampled from a woman in her forties or fifties who had recovered from COVID-19.

This rearrangement joins TRBV28 to TRBJ2-7, with 7 bases fitting TRBD2. This CDR3 region has 12 residues. CDR1 and CDR2 (germline): MDHEN, SYDVKM. The J segment lost 2 bases and the V segment lost 10 bases, leaving 5 bases of the junction unmatched. The CDR3 bases are TGTGCCACCCTCAGCGGGGCCTACGAGCAGTACTTC. This gives the protein CATLSGAYEQYF.

The chain links TRBV6-2 or TRBV6-3 to TRBJ2-5; 11 bases are shared with TRBD1. CDR1 and CDR2 from the germline V gene are MNHEY and SVGEGT. This CDR3 has 18 residues. Germline trimming cut 2 bases from V and 5 bases from J; bases unmatched to any gene: 13. CDR3 amino acids: CASSYRVGQGALWETQYF. As DNA, the CDR3 is TGTGCCAGCAGTTACCGGGTAGGACAGGGGGCCCTTTGGGAGACCCAGTACTTC.

This clone is a singleton in its sample. The rearrangement joins TRBV7-9 to TRBJ2-7, with TRBD2 as a possible D gene (5 bases). The CDR3 length is 12 residues. The germline V gene has CDR1 SEHNR and CDR2 FQNEAQ (reference sequence). Trimming removed 8 bases from V and 2 bases from J, with 10 bases in between. The CDR3 DNA reads TGTGCCAGCCAAGGGAGCGCCTACGAGCAGTACTTC. Amino acid sequence: CASQGSAYEQYF.

The J gene is TRBJ1-1, the V gene TRBV19, with D possibly matching TRBD1 (6 bases). CDR1 is LNHDA and CDR2 is SQIVND in the germline V gene (reference sequence). This CDR3 contains 14 residues. Trimming pared 7 bases from V and 4 bases from J, leaving 16 bases between. As DNA, the CDR3 is TGTGCCAGTACCCCCTCGAGGGGGGGCACTGAAGCTTTCTTT. It codes for CASTPSRGGTEAFF.

The chain uses TRBV7-9 and TRBJ1-5; D perhaps matches TRBD1 (5 bases). Germline-derived CDR1 and CDR2 are SEHNR and FQNEAQ (reference sequence). The CDR3 loop spans 13 amino acids. The germline V and J ends were trimmed by 5 bases and 5 bases, with 10 bases remaining between them. The CDR3: CASSLGGDQPQHF. CDR3 DNA sequence: TGTGCCAGCAGCCTCGGGGGGGATCAGCCCCAGCATTTT.

This clone was recorded only once. The chain combines TRBV5-5 with TRBJ2-1, with D possibly being TRBD2 (5 bases). Germline V gene lookup returns CDR1 SGHKS and CDR2 YYEKEE (reference sequence). V gave up 0 bases and J gave up 6 bases, with 10 bases separating them. There are 14 residues in the CDR3. The CDR3 DNA reads as TGTGCCAGCAGCTTGGGGGCTAGCAGCAATGAGCAGTTCTTC. Translation: CASSLGASSNEQFF.

The CDR3 here is CASSSGSTNEKLFF. As DNA, the CDR3 is TGCGCCAGCAGCTCAGGGTCGACTAATGAAAAACTGTTTTTT. The chain links TRBV5-1 to TRBJ1-4; perhaps TRBD1 as D (5 bases). The CDR3 contains 14 residues. Trimming shortened V by 3 bases and J by 2 bases, and 8 bases separated the two germline ends. Germline CDR1 SGHRS, CDR2 YFSETQ.